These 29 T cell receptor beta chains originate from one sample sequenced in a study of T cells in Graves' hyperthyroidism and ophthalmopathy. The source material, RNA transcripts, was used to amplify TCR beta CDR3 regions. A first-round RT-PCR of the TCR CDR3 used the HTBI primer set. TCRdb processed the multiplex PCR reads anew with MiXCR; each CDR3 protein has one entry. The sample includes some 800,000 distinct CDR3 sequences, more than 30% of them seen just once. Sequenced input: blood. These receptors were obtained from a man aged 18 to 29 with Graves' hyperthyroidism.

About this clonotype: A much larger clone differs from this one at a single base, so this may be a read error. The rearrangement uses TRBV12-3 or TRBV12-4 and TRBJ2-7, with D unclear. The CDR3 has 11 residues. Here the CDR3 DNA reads TGTGCCAGCCAGCACCACTACGAGCGGTACTTC. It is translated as CASQHHYERYF.

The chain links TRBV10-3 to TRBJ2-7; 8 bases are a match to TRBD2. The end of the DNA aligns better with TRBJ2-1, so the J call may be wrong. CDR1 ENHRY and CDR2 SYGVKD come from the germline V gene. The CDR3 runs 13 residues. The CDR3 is CAITGGDSNEQFF. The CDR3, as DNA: TGTGCCATCACCGGGGGGGACTCAAATGAGCAGTTCTTC.

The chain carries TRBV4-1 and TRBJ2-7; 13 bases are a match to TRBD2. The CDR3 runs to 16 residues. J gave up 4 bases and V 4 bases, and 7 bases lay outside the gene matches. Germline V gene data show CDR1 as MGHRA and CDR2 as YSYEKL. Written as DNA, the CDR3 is TGCGCCAGCAGCCGCGAGACTAGCGGGGGGTATTACGAGCAGTACTTC. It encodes CASSRETSGGYYEQYF.

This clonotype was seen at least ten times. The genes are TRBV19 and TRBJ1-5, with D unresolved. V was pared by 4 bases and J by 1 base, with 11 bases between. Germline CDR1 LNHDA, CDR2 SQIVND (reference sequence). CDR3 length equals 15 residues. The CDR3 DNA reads TGTGCCAGTAGTAAGGCGGATCTGAGCAATCAGCCCCAGCATTTT. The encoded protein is CASSKADLSNQPQHF.

In DNA, the CDR3 is TGTGCCAGCAGCTTCGGTATTAACACTGAAGCTTTCTTT. Translation: CASSFGINTEAFF. This sequence joins TRBV5-5 and TRBJ1-1; D is unclear. The CDR3 loop spans 13 amino acids. Trimming removed 2 bases from V and 2 bases from J, with 7 bases in between. Per germline, CDR1 SGHKS and CDR2 YYEKEE (reference sequence).

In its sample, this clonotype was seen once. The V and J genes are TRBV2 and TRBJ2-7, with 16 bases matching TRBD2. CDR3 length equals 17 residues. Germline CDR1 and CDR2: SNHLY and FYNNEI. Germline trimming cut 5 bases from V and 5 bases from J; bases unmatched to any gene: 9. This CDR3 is CASSSLGLAGGPDEQYF. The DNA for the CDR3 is TGTGCCAGCAGTTCCCTGGGACTAGCGGGAGGGCCGGACGAGCAGTACTTC.

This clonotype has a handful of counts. This chain's CDR3 is CATSDGTGTSILDTQYF. CDR3 sequence (DNA): TGTGCCACCAGTGATGGAACCGGGACCTCCATTCTGGATACGCAGTATTTT. The gene calls are TRBV24-1 and TRBJ2-3; D is tentatively TRBD1 or TRBD2 (5 bases each). The CDR3 sequence is 17 residues long. Trimming took off 3 bases at V and 6 bases at J, with 21 bases between the two ends. From germline, CDR1 is KGHDR and CDR2 SFDVKD.

As DNA, the CDR3 is TGTGCCAGCCTCAAAGATGAGAACACTGAAGCTTTCTTT. Translated, it gives CASLKDENTEAFF. The chain carries TRBV2 and TRBJ1-1; D gene ambiguous. The CDR3 runs to 13 residues. The V end was cut by 8 bases, the J end by 1 base, with 11 bases between. Germline values: CDR1 SNHLY, CDR2 FYNNEI.

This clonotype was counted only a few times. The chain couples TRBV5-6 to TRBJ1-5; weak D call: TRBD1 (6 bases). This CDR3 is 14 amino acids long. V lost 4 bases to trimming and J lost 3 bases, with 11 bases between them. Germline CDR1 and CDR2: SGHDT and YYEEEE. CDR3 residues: CASSRDRYNQPQHF. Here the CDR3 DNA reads TGTGCCAGCAGCCGAGACAGGTACAATCAGCCCCAGCATTTT.

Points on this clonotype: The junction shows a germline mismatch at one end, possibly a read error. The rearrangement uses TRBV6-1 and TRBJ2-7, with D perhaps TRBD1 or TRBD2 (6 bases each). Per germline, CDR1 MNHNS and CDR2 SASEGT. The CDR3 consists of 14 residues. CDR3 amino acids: CASSQETGADEQYF. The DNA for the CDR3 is TGCGCCAGCAGCCAAGAGACGGGGGCAGACGAGCAGTACTTC.

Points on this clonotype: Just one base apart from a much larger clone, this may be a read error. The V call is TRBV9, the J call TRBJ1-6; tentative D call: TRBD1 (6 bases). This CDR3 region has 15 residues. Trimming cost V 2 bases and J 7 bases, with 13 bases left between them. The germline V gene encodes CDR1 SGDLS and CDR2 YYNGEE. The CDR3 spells CASSVRQDYNSPLHF. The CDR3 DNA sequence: TGTGCCAGCAGCGTCAGACAGGACTACAATTCACCCCTCCACTTT.

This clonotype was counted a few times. CDR3 sequence: CASSLGPPGELFF. CDR3 bases: TGTGCCAGCAGTTTGGGTCCCCCCGGGGAGCTGTTTTTT. This rearrangement joins TRBV12-3 or TRBV12-4 to TRBJ2-2; D unresolved. The ends were cut back, 3 bases at V and 6 bases at J, with 8 bases in the middle. The CDR3 totals 13 residues.

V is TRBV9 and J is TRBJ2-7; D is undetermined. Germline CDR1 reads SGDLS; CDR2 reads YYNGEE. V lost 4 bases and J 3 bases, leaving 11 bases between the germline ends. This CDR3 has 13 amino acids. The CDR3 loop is CASSLAQNYEQYF. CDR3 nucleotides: TGTGCCAGCAGCTTAGCTCAGAACTACGAGCAGTACTTC.

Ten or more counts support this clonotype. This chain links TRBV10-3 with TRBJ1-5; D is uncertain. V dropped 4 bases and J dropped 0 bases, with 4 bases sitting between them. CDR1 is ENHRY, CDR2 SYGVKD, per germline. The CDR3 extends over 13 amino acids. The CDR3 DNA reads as TGTGCCATCAGTGTCGATAGCAATCAGCCCCAGCATTTT. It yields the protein CAISVDSNQPQHF.

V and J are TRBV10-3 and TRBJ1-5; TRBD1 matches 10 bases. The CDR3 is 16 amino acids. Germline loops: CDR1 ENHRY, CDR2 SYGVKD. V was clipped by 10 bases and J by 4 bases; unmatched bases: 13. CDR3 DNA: TGTGCCAGCAGCCAAGATGGGGGACAGGGGAATCAGCCCCAGCATTTT. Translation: CASSQDGGQGNQPQHF.

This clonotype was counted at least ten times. CDR3 DNA: TGTGCCAGCAGGGCAGGGGGAGAAGCTTTCTTT. Amino acid sequence: CASRAGGEAFF. The gene calls are TRBV7-9 and TRBJ1-1; 7 nucleotides agree with TRBD1. The germline gives CDR1 SEHNR, CDR2 FQNEAQ (reference sequence). The CDR3 spans 11 residues. The V and J ends lost 6 bases and 8 bases, in that order; junction bases with no gene match: 3.

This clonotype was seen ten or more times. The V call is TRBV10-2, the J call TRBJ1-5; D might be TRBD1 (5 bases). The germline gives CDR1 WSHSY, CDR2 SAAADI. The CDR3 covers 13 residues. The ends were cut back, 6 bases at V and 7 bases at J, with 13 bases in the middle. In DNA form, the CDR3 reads TGCGCCAGCAGCGGAGGGGAAGGACAGCCCCAGCATTTT. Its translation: CASSGGEGQPQHF.

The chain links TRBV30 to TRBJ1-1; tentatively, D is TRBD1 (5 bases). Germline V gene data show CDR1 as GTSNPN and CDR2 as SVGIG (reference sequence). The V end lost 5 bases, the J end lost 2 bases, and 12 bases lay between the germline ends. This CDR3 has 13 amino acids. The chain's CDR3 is CAWAKDSNTEAFF. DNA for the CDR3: TGTGCCTGGGCCAAAGACAGTAACACTGAAGCTTTCTTT.

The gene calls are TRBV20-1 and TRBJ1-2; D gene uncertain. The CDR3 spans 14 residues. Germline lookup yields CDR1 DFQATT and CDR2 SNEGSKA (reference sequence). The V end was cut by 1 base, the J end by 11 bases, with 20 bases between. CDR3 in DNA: TGCAGTGCTAGAGGGGAGGCCCCGAGGCGTGGTTACACCTTC. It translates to CSARGEAPRRGYTF.

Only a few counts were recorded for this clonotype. The CDR3 spells CASSSGTTGHYGYTF. The CDR3 DNA is TGTGCCAGCAGTTCAGGGACTACAGGTCACTATGGCTACACCTTC. The chain joins TRBV12-3 or TRBV12-4 to TRBJ1-2; TRBD1 is a possible D gene (5 bases). Trimming removed 4 bases from V and 3 bases from J, with 15 bases in between. This CDR3 comprises 15 residues.

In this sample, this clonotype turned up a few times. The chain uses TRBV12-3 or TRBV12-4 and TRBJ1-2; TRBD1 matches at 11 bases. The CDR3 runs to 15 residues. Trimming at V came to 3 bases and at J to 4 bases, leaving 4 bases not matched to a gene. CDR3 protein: CASSFGTGGIYGYTF. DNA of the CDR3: TGTGCCAGCAGTTTCGGGACAGGGGGAATCTATGGCTACACCTTC.

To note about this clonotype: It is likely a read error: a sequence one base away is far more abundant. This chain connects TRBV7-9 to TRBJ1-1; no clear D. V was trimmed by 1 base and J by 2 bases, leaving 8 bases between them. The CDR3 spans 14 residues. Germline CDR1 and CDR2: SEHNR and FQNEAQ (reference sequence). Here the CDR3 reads CASSLVGINTEAFF. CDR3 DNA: TGTGCCAGCAGCTTAGTTGGGATAAACACTGAAGCTTTCTTT. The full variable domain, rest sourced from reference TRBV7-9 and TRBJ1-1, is DTGVSQNPRHKITKRGQNVTFRCDPISEHNRLYWYRQTLGQGPEFLTYFQNEAQLEKSRLLSDRFSAERPKGSFSTLEIQRTEQGDSAMYLCASSLVGINTEAFFGQGTRLTVV.

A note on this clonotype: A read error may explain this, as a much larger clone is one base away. The CDR3 is CSVDLQLDTQYF. In nucleotides, the CDR3 is TGCAGCGTTGACCTGCAACTAGACACCCAGTACTTC. The J gene is TRBJ2-5, the V gene TRBV29-1; D is perhaps TRBD2 (5 bases). CDR1 is SQVTM, CDR2 ANQGSEA, per germline. V lost 3 bases to trimming and J lost 8 bases, with 13 bases between them. This CDR3 region has 12 residues.

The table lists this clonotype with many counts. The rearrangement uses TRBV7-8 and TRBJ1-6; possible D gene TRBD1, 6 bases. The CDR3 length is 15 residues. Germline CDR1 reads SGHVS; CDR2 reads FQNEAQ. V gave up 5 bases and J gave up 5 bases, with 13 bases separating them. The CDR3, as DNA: TGTGCCAGCAGCGCCCGACAGGACCATAATTCACCCCTCCACTTT. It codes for CASSARQDHNSPLHF.

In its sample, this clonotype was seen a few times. CDR3 sequence (DNA): TGTGCCAGCAGCGGAACTCCGGAGGAACTCCCGTCAACCGAGCAGTACTTC. This gives the protein CASSGTPEELPSTEQYF. This sequence joins TRBV7-6 and TRBJ2-7, with a possible D match to TRBD2 (5 bases). The CDR3 has 17 amino acids. Trimming left V 5 bases short and J 6 bases short, with 26 bases between. Germline-derived CDR1 and CDR2 are SGHVS and FNYEAQ.

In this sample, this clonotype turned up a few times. The CDR3 DNA is TGTGCCAGCAGCTTAGGAGGACAGGGGCTAGGAGCTTTCTTT. This translates into CASSLGGQGLGAFF. J is TRBJ1-1 and V is TRBV7-2; 9 positions agree with TRBD1. The CDR3 length is 14 residues. Germline assignment: CDR1 SGHTA and CDR2 FQGNSA. J gave up 10 bases and V 1 base, and 7 bases lay outside the gene matches.

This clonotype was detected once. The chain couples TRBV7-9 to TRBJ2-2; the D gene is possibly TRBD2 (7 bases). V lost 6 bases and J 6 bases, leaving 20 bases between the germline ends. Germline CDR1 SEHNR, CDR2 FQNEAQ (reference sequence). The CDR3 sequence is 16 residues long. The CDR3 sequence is CASSQPGGLAPGELFF. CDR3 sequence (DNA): TGTGCCAGCAGTCAACCCGGGGGGCTAGCCCCCGGGGAGCTGTTTTTT. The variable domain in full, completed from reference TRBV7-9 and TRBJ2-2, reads DTGVSQNPRHKITKRGQNVTFRCDPISEHNRLYWYRQTLGQGPEFLTYFQNEAQLEKSRLLSDRFSAERPKGSFSTLEIQRTEQGDSAMYLCASSQPGGLAPGELFFGEGSRLTVL.

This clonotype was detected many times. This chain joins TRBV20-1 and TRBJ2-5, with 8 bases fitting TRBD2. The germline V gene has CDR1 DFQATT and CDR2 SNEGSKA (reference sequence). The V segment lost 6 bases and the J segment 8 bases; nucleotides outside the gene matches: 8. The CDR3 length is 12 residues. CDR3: CSAKQRGYTQYF. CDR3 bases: TGCAGTGCCAAACAGCGGGGGTATACCCAGTACTTC.

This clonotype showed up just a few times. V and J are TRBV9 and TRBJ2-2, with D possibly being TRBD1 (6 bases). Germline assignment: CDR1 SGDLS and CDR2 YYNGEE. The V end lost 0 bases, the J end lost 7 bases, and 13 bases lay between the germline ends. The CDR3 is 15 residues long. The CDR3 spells CASSVEGDPGGELFF. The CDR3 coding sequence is TGTGCCAGCAGCGTAGAGGGGGACCCCGGCGGGGAGCTGTTTTTT.